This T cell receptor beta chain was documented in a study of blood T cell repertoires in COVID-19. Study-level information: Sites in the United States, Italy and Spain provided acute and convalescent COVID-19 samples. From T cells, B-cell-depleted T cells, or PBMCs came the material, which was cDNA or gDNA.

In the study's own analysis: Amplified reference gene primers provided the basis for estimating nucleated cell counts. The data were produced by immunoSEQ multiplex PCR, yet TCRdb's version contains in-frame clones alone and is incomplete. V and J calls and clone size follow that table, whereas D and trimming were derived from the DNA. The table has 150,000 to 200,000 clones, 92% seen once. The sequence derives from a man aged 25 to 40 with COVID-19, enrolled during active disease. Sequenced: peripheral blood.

The DNA for the CDR3 is TGTGCCAGCAGCGTAGGTGTAGGGAGCTACGAGCAGTACTTC. Amino acid sequence: CASSVGVGSYEQYF. The V gene is TRBV9, the J gene TRBJ2-7; D perhaps matches TRBD2 (5 bases). Per the germline V gene, CDR1 is SGDLS and CDR2 is YYNGEE. CDR3 length equals 14 residues. Trimming took off 0 bases at V and 3 bases at J, with 10 bases between the two ends.